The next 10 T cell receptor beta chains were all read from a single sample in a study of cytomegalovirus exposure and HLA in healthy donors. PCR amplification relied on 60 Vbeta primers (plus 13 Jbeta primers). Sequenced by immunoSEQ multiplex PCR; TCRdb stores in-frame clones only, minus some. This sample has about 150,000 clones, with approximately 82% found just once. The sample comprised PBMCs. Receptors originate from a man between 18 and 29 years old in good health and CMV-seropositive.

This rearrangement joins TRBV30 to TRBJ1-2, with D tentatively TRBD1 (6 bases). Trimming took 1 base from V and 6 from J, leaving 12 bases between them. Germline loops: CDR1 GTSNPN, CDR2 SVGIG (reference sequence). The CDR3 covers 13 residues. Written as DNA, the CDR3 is TGTGCCTGGAGTGCACAGGGCACTCATGGCTACACCTTC. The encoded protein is CAWSAQGTHGYTF.

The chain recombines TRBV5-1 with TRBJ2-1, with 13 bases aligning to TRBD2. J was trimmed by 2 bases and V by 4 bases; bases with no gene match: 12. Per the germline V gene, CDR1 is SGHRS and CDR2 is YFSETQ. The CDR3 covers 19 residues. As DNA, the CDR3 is TGCGCCAGCAGCGATCGACTAGCGGGAGGTCTGAGGACCTACAATGAGCAGTTCTTC. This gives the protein CASSDRLAGGLRTYNEQFF.

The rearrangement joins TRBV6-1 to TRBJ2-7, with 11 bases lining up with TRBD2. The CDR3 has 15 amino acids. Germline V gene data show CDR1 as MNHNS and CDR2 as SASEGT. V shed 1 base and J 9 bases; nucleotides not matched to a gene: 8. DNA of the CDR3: TGTGCCAGCAGTGAAGGCTTAGCGGGGGGGATGGGGCAGTACTTC. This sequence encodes CASSEGLAGGMGQYF.

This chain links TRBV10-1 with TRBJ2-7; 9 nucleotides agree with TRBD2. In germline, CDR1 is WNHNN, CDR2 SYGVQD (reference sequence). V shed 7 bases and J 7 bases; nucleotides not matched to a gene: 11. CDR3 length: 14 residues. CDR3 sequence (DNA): TGCGCCAGCATTTCGGTAGCGGGAGATCCGGAGCAGTACTTC. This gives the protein CASISVAGDPEQYF.

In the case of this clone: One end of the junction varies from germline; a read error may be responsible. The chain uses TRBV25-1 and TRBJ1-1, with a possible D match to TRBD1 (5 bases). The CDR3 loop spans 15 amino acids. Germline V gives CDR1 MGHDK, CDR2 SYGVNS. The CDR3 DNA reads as TGTGCCAGCAGGCCCGCGGCGGGGGGGTGGAGTGAAACTTTCTTT. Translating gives CASRPAAGGWSETFF.

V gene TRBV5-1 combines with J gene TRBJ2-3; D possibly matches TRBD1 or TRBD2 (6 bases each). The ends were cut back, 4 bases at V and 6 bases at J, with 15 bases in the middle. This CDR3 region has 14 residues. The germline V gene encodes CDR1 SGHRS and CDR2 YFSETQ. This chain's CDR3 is CASSLGTQGDTQYF. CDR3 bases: TGCGCCAGCAGCCTGGGGACTCAGGGGGATACGCAGTATTTT. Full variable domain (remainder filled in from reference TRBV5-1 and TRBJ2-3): KAGVTQTPRYLIKTRGQQVTLSCSPISGHRSVSWYQQTPGQGLQFLFEYFSETQRNKGNFPGRFSGRQFSNSRSEMNVSTLELGDSALYLCASSLGTQGDTQYFGPGTRLTVL.

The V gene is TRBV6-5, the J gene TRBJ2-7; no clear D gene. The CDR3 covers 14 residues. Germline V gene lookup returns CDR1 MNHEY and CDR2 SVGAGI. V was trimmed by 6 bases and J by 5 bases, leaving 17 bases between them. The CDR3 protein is CASSYRPLGHEQYF. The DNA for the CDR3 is TGTGCCAGCAGCTACCGTCCCCTTGGCCACGAGCAGTACTTC.

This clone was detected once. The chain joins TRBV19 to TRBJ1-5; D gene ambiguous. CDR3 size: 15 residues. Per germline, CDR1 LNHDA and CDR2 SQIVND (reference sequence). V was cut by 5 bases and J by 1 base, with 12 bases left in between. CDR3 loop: CASSYRQVSNQPQHF. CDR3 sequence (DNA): TGTGCCAGTAGTTACAGACAAGTAAGCAATCAGCCCCAGCATTTT.

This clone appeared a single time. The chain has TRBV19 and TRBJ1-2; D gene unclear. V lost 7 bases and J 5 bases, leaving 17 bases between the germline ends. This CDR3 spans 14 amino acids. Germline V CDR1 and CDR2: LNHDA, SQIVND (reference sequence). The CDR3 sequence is CASIFREGVYGYTF. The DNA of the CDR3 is TGTGCCAGTATTTTCCGGGAGGGCGTGTATGGCTACACCTTC. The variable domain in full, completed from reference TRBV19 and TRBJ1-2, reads DGGITQSPKYLFRKEGQNVTLSCEQNLNHDAMYWYRQDPGQGLRLIYYSQIVNDFQKGDIAEGYSVSREKKESFPLTVTSAQKNPTAFYLCASIFREGVYGYTFGSGTRLTVV.

The CDR3 nucleotides read TGCAGCGCCCAAACCAGCGTCGGCCGGGGAAAGGACACCGGGGAGCTGTTTTTT. It yields the protein CSAQTSVGRGKDTGELFF. V usage is TRBV29-1 and J usage is TRBJ2-2, with a weak D call TRBD2 (5 bases). This CDR3 region has 18 residues. Germline CDR1 reads SQVTM; CDR2 reads ANQGSEA. Trimming removed 7 bases from V and 3 bases from J, with 27 bases in between.